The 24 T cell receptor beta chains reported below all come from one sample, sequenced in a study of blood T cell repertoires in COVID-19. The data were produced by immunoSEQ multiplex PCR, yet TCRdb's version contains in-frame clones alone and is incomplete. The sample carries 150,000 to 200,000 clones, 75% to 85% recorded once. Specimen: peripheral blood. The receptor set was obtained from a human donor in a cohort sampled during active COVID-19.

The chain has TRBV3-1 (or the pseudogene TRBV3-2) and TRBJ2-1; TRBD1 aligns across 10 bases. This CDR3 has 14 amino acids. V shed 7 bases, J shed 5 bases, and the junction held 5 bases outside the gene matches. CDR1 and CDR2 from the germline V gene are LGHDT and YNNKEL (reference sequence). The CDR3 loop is CASTDRGRNNEQFF. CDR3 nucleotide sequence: TGTGCCAGCACCGACAGGGGGCGAAACAATGAGCAGTTCTTC.

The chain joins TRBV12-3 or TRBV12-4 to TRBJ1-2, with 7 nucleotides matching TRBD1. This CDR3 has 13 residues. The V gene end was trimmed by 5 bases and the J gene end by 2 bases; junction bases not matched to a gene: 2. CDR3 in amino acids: CASSPQGNYGYTF. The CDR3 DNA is TGTGCCAGCAGTCCACAGGGGAACTATGGCTACACCTTC.

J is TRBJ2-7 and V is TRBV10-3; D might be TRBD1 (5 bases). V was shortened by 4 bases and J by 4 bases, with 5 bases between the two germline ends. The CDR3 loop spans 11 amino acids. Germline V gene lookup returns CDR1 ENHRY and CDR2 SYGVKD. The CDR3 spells CAISGQYEQYF. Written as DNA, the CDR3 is TGTGCCATCAGTGGACAGTACGAGCAGTACTTC.

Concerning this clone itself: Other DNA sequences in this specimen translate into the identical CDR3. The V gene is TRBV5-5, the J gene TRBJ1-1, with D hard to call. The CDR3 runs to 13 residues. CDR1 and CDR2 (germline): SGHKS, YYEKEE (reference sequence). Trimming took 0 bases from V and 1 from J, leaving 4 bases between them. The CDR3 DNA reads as TGTGCCAGCAGCTTGGGCGGGAACACTGAAGCTTTCTTT. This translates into CASSLGGNTEAFF.

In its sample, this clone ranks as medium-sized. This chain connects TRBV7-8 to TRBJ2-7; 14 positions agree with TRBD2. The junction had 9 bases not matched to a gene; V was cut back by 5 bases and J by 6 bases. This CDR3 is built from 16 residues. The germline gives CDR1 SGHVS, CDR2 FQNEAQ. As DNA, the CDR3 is TGTGCCAGCAGCCAACCCGGGACTAGCGGGAGAGGCGAGCAGTACTTC. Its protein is CASSQPGTSGRGEQYF. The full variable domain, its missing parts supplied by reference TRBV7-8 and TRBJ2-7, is GAGVSQSPRYKVAKRGQDVALRCDPISGHVSLFWYQQALGQGPEFLTYFQNEAQLDKSGLPSDRFFAERPEGSVSTLKIQRTQQEDSAVYLCASSQPGTSGRGEQYFGPGTRLTVT.

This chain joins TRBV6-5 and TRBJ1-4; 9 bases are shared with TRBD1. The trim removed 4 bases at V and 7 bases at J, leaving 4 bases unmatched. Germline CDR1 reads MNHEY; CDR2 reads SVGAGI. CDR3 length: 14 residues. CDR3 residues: CASSSDRGGEKLFF. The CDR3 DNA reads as TGTGCCAGCAGTTCGGACAGGGGTGGTGAAAAACTGTTTTTT.

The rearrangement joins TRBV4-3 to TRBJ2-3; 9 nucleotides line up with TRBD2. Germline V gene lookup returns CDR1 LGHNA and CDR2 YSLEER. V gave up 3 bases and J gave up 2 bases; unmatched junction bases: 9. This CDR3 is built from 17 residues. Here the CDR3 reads CASSQALAGVFTDTQYF. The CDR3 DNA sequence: TGCGCCAGCAGCCAGGCTTTAGCGGGAGTCTTCACAGATACGCAGTATTTT.

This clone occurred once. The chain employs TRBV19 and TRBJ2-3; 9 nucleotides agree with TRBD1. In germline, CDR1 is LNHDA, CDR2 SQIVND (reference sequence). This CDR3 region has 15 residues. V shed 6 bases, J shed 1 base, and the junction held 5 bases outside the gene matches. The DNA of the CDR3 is TGTGCCAGTAGACTACAGGGGGCCGGCACAGATACGCAGTATTTT. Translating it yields CASRLQGAGTDTQYF.

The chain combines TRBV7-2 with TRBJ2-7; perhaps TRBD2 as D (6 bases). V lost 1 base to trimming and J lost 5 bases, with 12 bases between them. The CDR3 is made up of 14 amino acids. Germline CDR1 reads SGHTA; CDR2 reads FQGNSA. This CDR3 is CASSLVFPGDEQYF. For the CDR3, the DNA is TGTGCCAGCAGCTTAGTCTTCCCGGGGGACGAGCAGTACTTC.

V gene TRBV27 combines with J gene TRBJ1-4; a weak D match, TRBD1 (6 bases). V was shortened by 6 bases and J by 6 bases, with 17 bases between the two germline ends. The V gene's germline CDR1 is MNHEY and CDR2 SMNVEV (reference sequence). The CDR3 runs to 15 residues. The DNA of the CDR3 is TGTGCCAGCAGACCTTGGACAGAGGAAGATGAAAAACTGTTTTTT. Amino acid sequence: CASRPWTEEDEKLFF.

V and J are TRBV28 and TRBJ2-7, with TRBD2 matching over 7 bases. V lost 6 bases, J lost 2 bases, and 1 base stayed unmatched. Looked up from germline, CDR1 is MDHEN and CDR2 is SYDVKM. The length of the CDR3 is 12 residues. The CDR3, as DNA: TGTGCCAGCAGGGGAGGGCCCTACGAGCAGTACTTC. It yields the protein CASRGGPYEQYF. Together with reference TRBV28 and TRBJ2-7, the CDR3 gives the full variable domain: DVKVTQSSRYLVKRTGEKVFLECVQDMDHENMFWYRQDPGLGLRLIYFSYDVKMKEKGDIPEGYSVSREKKERFSLILESASTNQTSMYLCASRGGPYEQYFGPGTRLTVT.

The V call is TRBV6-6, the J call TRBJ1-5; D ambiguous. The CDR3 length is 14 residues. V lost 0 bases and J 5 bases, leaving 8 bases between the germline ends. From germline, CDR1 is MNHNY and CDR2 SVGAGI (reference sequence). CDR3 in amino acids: CASSYSNTDQPQHF. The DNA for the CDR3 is TGTGCCAGCAGTTACTCTAATACGGATCAGCCCCAGCATTTT.

The CDR3 DNA is TGTGCCAGCAGGAGGGTGGCGGCTAATGAAAAACTGTTTTTT. This translates into CASRRVAANEKLFF. This chain connects TRBV6-5 to TRBJ1-4; D unresolved. The CDR3 has 14 amino acids. Trimming stripped 6 bases from V and 3 bases from J, with 11 bases between. CDR1 and CDR2 from the germline V gene are MNHEY and SVGAGI.

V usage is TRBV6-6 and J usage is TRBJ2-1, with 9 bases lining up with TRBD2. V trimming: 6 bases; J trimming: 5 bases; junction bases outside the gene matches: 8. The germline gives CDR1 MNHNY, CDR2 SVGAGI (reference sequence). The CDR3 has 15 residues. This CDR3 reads CASSSPAGGNNEQFF. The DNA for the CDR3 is TGTGCCAGCAGCTCCCCTGCGGGAGGGAACAATGAGCAGTTCTTC.

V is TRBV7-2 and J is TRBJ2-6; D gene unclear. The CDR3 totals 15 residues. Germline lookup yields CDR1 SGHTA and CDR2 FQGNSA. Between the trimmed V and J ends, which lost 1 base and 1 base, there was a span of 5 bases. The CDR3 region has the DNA TGTGCCAGCAGCTTAGGGCCATCTGGGGCCAACGTCCTGACTTTC. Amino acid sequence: CASSLGPSGANVLTF.

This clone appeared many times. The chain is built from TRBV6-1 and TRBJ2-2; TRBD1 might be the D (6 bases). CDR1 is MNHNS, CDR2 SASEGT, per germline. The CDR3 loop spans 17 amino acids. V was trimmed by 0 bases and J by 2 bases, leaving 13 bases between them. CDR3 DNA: TGTGCCAGCAGTGAAGCGCTAGGGACACTTAACACCGGGGAGCTGTTTTTT. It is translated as CASSEALGTLNTGELFF.

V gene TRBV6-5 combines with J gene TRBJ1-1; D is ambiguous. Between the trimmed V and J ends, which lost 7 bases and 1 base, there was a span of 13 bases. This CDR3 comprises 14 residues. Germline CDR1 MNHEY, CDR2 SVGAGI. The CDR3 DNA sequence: TGTGCCAGCACCGACTACGACAAGAACACTGAAGCTTTCTTT. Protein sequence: CASTDYDKNTEAFF.

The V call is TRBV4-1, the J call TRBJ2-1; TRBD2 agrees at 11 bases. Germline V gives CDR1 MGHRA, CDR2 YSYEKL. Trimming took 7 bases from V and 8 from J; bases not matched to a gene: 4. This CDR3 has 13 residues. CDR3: CASKLAGGYEQFF. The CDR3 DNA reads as TGCGCCAGCAAGCTAGCGGGGGGATATGAGCAGTTCTTC.

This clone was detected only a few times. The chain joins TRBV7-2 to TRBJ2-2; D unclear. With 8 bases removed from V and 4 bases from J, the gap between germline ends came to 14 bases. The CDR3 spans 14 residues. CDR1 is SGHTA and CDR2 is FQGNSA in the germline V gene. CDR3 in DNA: TGTGCCAGCTCCCTTCAGCGTTCCACCGGGGAGCTGTTTTTT. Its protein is CASSLQRSTGELFF.

The CDR3 sequence is CASSGPAYEQYF. The CDR3 bases are TGTGCCAGTAGCGGGCCTGCCTACGAGCAGTACTTC. The chain recombines TRBV5-4 with TRBJ2-7; 7 bases line up with TRBD2. There are 12 residues in the CDR3. The J segment lost 2 bases and the V segment lost 8 bases, leaving 4 bases of the junction unmatched. In germline, CDR1 is SGHNT, CDR2 YYREEE (reference sequence).

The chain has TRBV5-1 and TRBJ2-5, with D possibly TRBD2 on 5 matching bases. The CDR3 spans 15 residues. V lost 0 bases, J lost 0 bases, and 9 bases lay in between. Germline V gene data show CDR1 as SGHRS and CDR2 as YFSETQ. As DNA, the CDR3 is TGCGCCAGCAGCTTGGCCGGGGTGTACCAAGAGACCCAGTACTTC. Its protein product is CASSLAGVYQETQYF. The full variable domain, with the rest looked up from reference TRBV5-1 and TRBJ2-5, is KAGVTQTPRYLIKTRGQQVTLSCSPISGHRSVSWYQQTPGQGLQFLFEYFSETQRNKGNFPGRFSGRQFSNSRSEMNVSTLELGDSALYLCASSLAGVYQETQYFGPGTRLLVL.

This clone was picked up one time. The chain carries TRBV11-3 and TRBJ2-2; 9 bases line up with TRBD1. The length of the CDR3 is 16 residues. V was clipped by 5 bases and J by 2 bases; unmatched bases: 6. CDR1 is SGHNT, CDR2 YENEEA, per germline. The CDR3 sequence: CASSPRGQGNTGELFF. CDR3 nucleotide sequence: TGTGCCAGCAGCCCCCGGGGACAGGGTAACACCGGGGAGCTGTTTTTT.

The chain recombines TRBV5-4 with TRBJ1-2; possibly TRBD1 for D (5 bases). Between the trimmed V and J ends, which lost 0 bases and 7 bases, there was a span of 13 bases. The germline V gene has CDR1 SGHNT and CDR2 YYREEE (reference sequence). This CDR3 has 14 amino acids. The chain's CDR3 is CASSLVGGQGGYTF. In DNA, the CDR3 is TGTGCCAGCAGCTTGGTCGGGGGTCAGGGTGGCTACACCTTC.

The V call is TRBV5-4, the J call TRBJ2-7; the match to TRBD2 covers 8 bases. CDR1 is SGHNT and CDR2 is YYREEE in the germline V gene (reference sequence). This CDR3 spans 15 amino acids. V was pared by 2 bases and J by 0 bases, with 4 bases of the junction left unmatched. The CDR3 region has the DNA TGTGCCAGCAGCTTCACGACTAGCGTCTCCTACGAGCAGTACTTC. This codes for CASSFTTSVSYEQYF.